The 18 T cell receptor beta chains presented below share a single source sample, sequenced in a study of T cell responses to AZD1222 COVID-19 vaccine. Sequencing was performed with immunoSEQ multiplex PCR; in TCRdb, only in-frame clones are kept and a portion is missing. The sample lists about 130,000 clones, about 93% occurring once. The sample in question was peripheral blood, obtained on day 0 of AZD1222 vaccination. The receptors were sampled from an adult in good health.

The genes are TRBV6-4 and TRBJ2-7; possibly TRBD1 for D (6 bases). V was cut by 5 bases and J by 0 bases, with 14 bases left in between. Looked up from germline, CDR1 is MRHNA and CDR2 is SNTAGT. The CDR3 totals 15 residues. CDR3 residues: CASSLGAPVSYEQYF. The CDR3 region has the DNA TGTGCCAGCAGTCTGGGGGCACCCGTCTCCTACGAGCAGTACTTC.

The chain combines TRBV5-1 with TRBJ2-5; D not resolved. Per germline, CDR1 SGHRS and CDR2 YFSETQ. The CDR3 is 13 amino acids. Trimming stripped 0 bases from V and 5 bases from J, with 8 bases between. CDR3: CASSLELEETQYF. The CDR3 coding sequence is TGCGCCAGCAGCTTGGAGCTGGAGGAGACCCAGTACTTC.

The chain links TRBV7-9 to TRBJ1-4, with TRBD1 matching 9 bases. Trimming at V came to 5 bases and at J to 8 bases, leaving 6 bases not matched to a gene. There are 14 residues in the CDR3. Germline CDR1 and CDR2: SEHNR and FQNEAQ (reference sequence). CDR3 loop: CASSIQGAEEKLFF. CDR3 nucleotides: TGTGCCAGCAGCATACAGGGGGCAGAAGAAAAACTGTTTTTT. The full variable domain, rest sourced from reference TRBV7-9 and TRBJ1-4, is DTGVSQNPRHKITKRGQNVTFRCDPISEHNRLYWYRQTLGQGPEFLTYFQNEAQLEKSRLLSDRFSAERPKGSFSTLEIQRTEQGDSAMYLCASSIQGAEEKLFFGSGTQLSVL.

V is TRBV7-6 and J is TRBJ2-2, with D unresolved. This CDR3 contains 15 residues. Trimming left V 3 bases short and J 0 bases short, with 8 bases between. Germline V gene lookup returns CDR1 SGHVS and CDR2 FNYEAQ. The CDR3 DNA sequence: TGTGCCAGCAGCTTGAGCAGAACGAACACCGGGGAGCTGTTTTTT. Translation: CASSLSRTNTGELFF.

This chain uses TRBV18 with TRBJ1-1; D is uncertain. This CDR3 has 14 residues. V was clipped by 3 bases and J by 11 bases, with 19 bases between them. Per germline, CDR1 KGHSH and CDR2 LQKENI. The CDR3 DNA reads TGTGCCAGCTCACCCGGCATTGGGGAAGGGAAGGCTTTCTTT. Its protein is CASSPGIGEGKAFF.

The CDR3 nucleotides read TGTGCCAGCAGCTTAGAAGCCGGCTCTGGGGCCAACGTCCTGACTTTC. This translates into CASSLEAGSGANVLTF. This chain links TRBV13 with TRBJ2-6; D ambiguous. CDR1 and CDR2 (germline): PRHDT, FYEKMQ (reference sequence). The CDR3 sequence is 16 residues long. With 1 base removed from V and 0 bases from J, the gap between germline ends came to 7 bases.

The chain employs TRBV19 and TRBJ1-6; 8 positions match TRBD1. The CDR3 runs 16 residues. V lost 5 bases to trimming and J lost 7 bases; unmatched junction nucleotides: 10. CDR1 is LNHDA and CDR2 is SQIVND in the germline V gene (reference sequence). The CDR3 bases are TGTGCCAGTAGTCTTGCAACTAGGACAGGGAATTCACCCCTCCACTTT. It is translated as CASSLATRTGNSPLHF.

The chain is built from TRBV5-6 and TRBJ1-2; D remains unclear. This CDR3 comprises 12 residues. Between the trimmed V and J ends, which lost 2 bases and 6 bases, there was a span of 8 bases. Germline V gene sequence: CDR1 SGHDT, CDR2 YYEEEE. This chain's CDR3 is CASSFGNDGYTF. The CDR3 coding sequence is TGTGCCAGCAGCTTCGGGAACGATGGCTACACCTTC.

The V gene is TRBV7-9, the J gene TRBJ1-6; D gene uncertain. The CDR3 has 15 residues. Between the trimmed V and J ends, which lost 0 bases and 7 bases, there was a span of 10 bases. Germline CDR1 is SEHNR and CDR2 is FQNEAQ (reference sequence). The CDR3 loop is CASSLAGPGNSPLHF. In DNA, the CDR3 is TGTGCCAGCAGCTTAGCAGGGCCGGGGAATTCACCCCTCCACTTT.

V gene TRBV29-1 combines with J gene TRBJ1-2, with D uncertain. V lost 7 bases to trimming and J lost 6 bases, with 9 bases between them. The CDR3 covers 10 residues. Germline CDR1 is SQVTM and CDR2 is ANQGSEA. CDR3 in DNA: TGCAGCGCTTATCAGCATGGCTACACCTTC. Its protein product is CSAYQHGYTF.

This clone has just one count. This chain uses TRBV7-3 with TRBJ2-7; 8 positions match TRBD2. Trimming took 5 bases from V and 2 from J; bases not matched to a gene: 8. Germline V gives CDR1 SGHTA, CDR2 FQGTGA. The CDR3 length is 15 residues. The CDR3 loop is CASSHSGGDTYEQYF. CDR3 sequence (DNA): TGTGCCAGCAGCCACAGCGGGGGCGACACCTACGAGCAGTACTTC.

The V and J genes are TRBV19 and TRBJ2-7, with D possibly matching TRBD1 (7 bases). V lost 5 bases and J 4 bases, leaving 18 bases between the germline ends. CDR1 is LNHDA and CDR2 is SQIVND in the germline V gene (reference sequence). The CDR3 consists of 15 residues. In DNA, the CDR3 is TGTGCCAGTAGTCCCCGCAGGGGGGCTCTGTACGAGCAGTACTTC. Translated, it gives CASSPRRGALYEQYF.

V usage is TRBV20-1 and J usage is TRBJ1-4; D might be TRBD1 (6 bases). The germline V gene encodes CDR1 DFQATT and CDR2 SNEGSKA (reference sequence). Trimming stripped 3 bases from V and 8 bases from J, with 34 bases between. The length of the CDR3 is 20 residues. The CDR3 is CSASPLFWRLGGQGNEKLFF. The CDR3 coding sequence is TGCAGTGCTAGTCCCCTCTTCTGGCGATTGGGGGGGCAGGGAAACGAAAAACTGTTTTTT.

The V gene is TRBV3-1 (or the pseudogene TRBV3-2), the J gene TRBJ1-5; TRBD1 aligns across 11 bases. CDR3 size: 15 residues. After removal of 4 bases from V and 8 bases from J, the junction contained 7 bases not matched to a gene. Germline-derived CDR1 and CDR2 are LGHDT and YNNKEL (reference sequence). The CDR3 loop is CASSLGQGAGKPQHF. CDR3 sequence (DNA): TGTGCCAGCAGCCTCGGACAGGGGGCGGGGAAGCCCCAGCATTTT.

The V and J genes are TRBV2 and TRBJ2-7; the D call may be TRBD1 or TRBD2 (6 bases each). The CDR3 length is 14 residues. V was shortened by 6 bases and J by 5 bases, with 17 bases between the two germline ends. Germline-derived CDR1 and CDR2 are SNHLY and FYNNEI. This CDR3 reads CASSLRQGRNEQYF. The CDR3 region has the DNA TGTGCCAGCAGCCTCCGGCAGGGGAGGAACGAGCAGTACTTC.

J is TRBJ1-2 and V is TRBV19; 12 bases are a match to TRBD1. CDR1 is LNHDA, CDR2 SQIVND, per germline (reference sequence). This CDR3 has 15 residues. V gave up 7 bases and J gave up 5 bases; unmatched junction bases: 8. CDR3 nucleotides: TGTGCCAGTAATCCGGGACAGGGGGCATCGTATGGCTACACCTTC. Its protein product is CASNPGQGASYGYTF.

V is TRBV9 and J is TRBJ1-2, with a tentative D call TRBD1 (5 bases). V was shortened by 0 bases and J by 12 bases, with 18 bases between the two germline ends. The germline V gene encodes CDR1 SGDLS and CDR2 YYNGEE. This CDR3 has 14 residues. The CDR3 sequence is CASSVDWAGPGNTF. The CDR3 DNA sequence: TGTGCCAGCAGCGTAGATTGGGCAGGGCCGGGGAACACCTTC.

The chain recombines TRBV30 with TRBJ2-1; D may match TRBD1 or TRBD2 (5 bases each). Between the trimmed V and J ends, which lost 7 bases and 4 bases, there was a span of 17 bases. Germline V gene data show CDR1 as GTSNPN and CDR2 as SVGIG (reference sequence). CDR3 size: 14 residues. The CDR3 nucleotides are TGTGCCTCAATGGGGGTAGCTGGGTACAATGAGCAGTTCTTC. Residues: CASMGVAGYNEQFF.